This T cell receptor (beta chain) appears in the sequencing data of a study of cytomegalovirus exposure and HLA in healthy donors. Study background: HLA-typed donors were the source of approximately 80 million unique TCRs held in an early data release.

Germline assignment: CDR1 MGHRA and CDR2 YSYEKL. The V and J ends lost 0 bases and 8 bases, in that order; junction bases with no gene match: 7. The CDR3 has 15 amino acids. The PCR used 60 Vbeta and 13 Jbeta primers. TCRdb's copy holds only in-frame clones and misses some; the assay was immunoSEQ multiplex PCR. Among 150,000 or so clones listed, almost 80% were seen once. The receptor was isolated from a man over 45 in good health and CMV-seropositive. The J gene is TRBJ2-3, the V gene TRBV4-1, with 8 bases lining up with TRBD2. The sample taken for sequencing was PBMCs. CDR3 in amino acids: CASSQDQSGGFTQYF. The CDR3, as DNA: TGCGCCAGCAGCCAAGATCAAAGCGGGGGTTTTACGCAGTATTTT.